This TCR beta chain was identified in a study of control samples from healthy donors and cancer patients. The data were produced by immunoSEQ multiplex PCR, yet TCRdb's version contains in-frame clones alone and is incomplete. The sample yields 120,000 or so clones, roughly 91% seen once. The CDR3 runs 14 residues. Germline CDR1 reads LGHDT; CDR2 reads YNNKEL (reference sequence). The V and J ends lost 0 bases and 0 bases respectively, with 4 bases between them. This receptor was taken from a man between 50 and 59 years old with head and neck cancer. Sample: PBMCs. The chain has TRBV3-1 (or the pseudogene TRBV3-2) and TRBJ2-3; D remains unclear. For the CDR3, the DNA is TGTGCCAGCAGCCAAGAGGTCAGCACAGATACGCAGTATTTT. Protein: CASSQEVSTDTQYF.